The 29 T cell receptor beta chains presented below share a single source sample, sequenced in a study of technical replicates of blood from a handful of donors. Repertoires were generated with immunoSEQ multiplex PCR, while TCRdb's copy carries only in-frame clones and drops some. The sample lists more than 75,000 clones; roughly 94% were seen once. Sequenced sample: T cells isolated from PBMCs. The source is a human donor in good health.

The V call is TRBV19, the J call TRBJ2-3; 9 nucleotides match TRBD2. The CDR3 extends over 15 amino acids. V lost 7 bases to trimming and J lost 2 bases; unmatched junction nucleotides: 7. Looked up from germline, CDR1 is LNHDA and CDR2 is SQIVND (reference sequence). The CDR3 nucleotides read TGTGCCAGTAAATGGGGCGGGAGGGCCACAGATACGCAGTATTTT. This sequence encodes CASKWGGRATDTQYF.

The CDR3, as DNA: TGTGCCAGCAGCTTAGGGTCTAGCGGACACATTCAGTACTTC. It encodes CASSLGSSGHIQYF. This rearrangement joins TRBV11-3 to TRBJ2-4, with 7 bases fitting TRBD2. The germline V gene encodes CDR1 SGHNT and CDR2 YENEEA. The CDR3 covers 14 residues. The trim removed 1 base at V and 8 bases at J, leaving 5 bases unmatched. Combining the CDR3 with reference TRBV11-3 and TRBJ2-4 gives the whole variable domain EAGVVQSPRYKIIEKKQPVAFWCNPISGHNTLYWYLQNLGQGPELLIRYENEEAVDDSQLPKDRFSAERLKGVDSTLKIQPAELGDSAVYLCASSLGSSGHIQYFGAGTRLSVL.

This chain links TRBV19 with TRBJ2-7, with TRBD2 identical over 8 bases. CDR1 and CDR2 from the germline V gene are LNHDA and SQIVND (reference sequence). The V segment lost 5 bases and the J segment 1 base; nucleotides outside the gene matches: 7. CDR3 length: 15 amino acids. CDR3 sequence reads: CASSQLAEVSYEQYF. The DNA of the CDR3 is TGTGCCAGTAGTCAACTAGCGGAAGTATCCTACGAGCAGTACTTC. Using reference TRBV19 and TRBJ2-7 for the parts outside the CDR3, the full variable domain is DGGITQSPKYLFRKEGQNVTLSCEQNLNHDAMYWYRQDPGQGLRLIYYSQIVNDFQKGDIAEGYSVSREKKESFPLTVTSAQKNPTAFYLCASSQLAEVSYEQYFGPGTRLTVT.

The chain couples TRBV6-1 to TRBJ1-2; D is perhaps TRBD1 (5 bases). The CDR3 is 14 amino acids. Trimming pared 1 base from V and 6 bases from J, leaving 12 bases between. The V gene's germline CDR1 is MNHNS and CDR2 SASEGT. The CDR3 bases are TGTGCCAGCAGTGAAGGACAGTCAGTCGATGGCTACACCTTC. It encodes CASSEGQSVDGYTF.

Here the CDR3 DNA reads TGTGCCAGCTCACCACGCGTCAGGGGGATAGGAGATACGCAGTATTTT. Its protein is CASSPRVRGIGDTQYF. The rearrangement uses TRBV18 and TRBJ2-3; TRBD1 matches 7 bases. Germline-derived CDR1 and CDR2 are KGHSH and LQKENI. V gave up 1 base and J gave up 5 bases; unmatched junction bases: 9. The CDR3 extends over 16 amino acids.

This chain connects TRBV19 to TRBJ1-2; 8 bases fit TRBD1. Germline trimming cut 7 bases from V and 3 bases from J; bases unmatched to any gene: 4. Germline V CDR1 and CDR2: LNHDA, SQIVND (reference sequence). The CDR3 loop spans 13 amino acids. The CDR3 DNA is TGTGCCAGTATTCCGACAGGGGACTATGGCTACACCTTC. This gives the protein CASIPTGDYGYTF.

The V and J genes are TRBV7-3 and TRBJ2-2; 13 bases fit TRBD2. CDR1 and CDR2 (germline): SGHTA, FQGTGA. The CDR3 length is 19 residues. J gave up 6 bases and V 0 bases, and 10 bases lay outside the gene matches. For the CDR3, the DNA is TGTGCCAGCAGCTTAACCGGACTAGCGGGAGTATTAACGGCCGGGGAGCTGTTTTTT. Its translation is CASSLTGLAGVLTAGELFF.

V gene TRBV9 combines with J gene TRBJ2-7; 12 bases fit TRBD2. V gave up 0 bases and J gave up 7 bases; unmatched junction bases: 5. CDR1 SGDLS and CDR2 YYNGEE come from the germline V gene. This CDR3 contains 15 residues. The CDR3 coding sequence is TGTGCCAGCAGCGTAGGAGGACTAGCGGGGAGGGAGCAGTACTTC. Encoded protein: CASSVGGLAGREQYF.

This rearrangement joins TRBV4-3 to TRBJ2-5; tentative D call: TRBD1 (6 bases). Trimming shortened V by 0 bases and J by 2 bases, and 10 bases separated the two germline ends. The V gene's germline CDR1 is LGHNA and CDR2 YSLEER. This CDR3 contains 15 residues. The CDR3 DNA sequence: TGCGCCAGCAGCCAAGACCTCGGGACACAAGAGACCCAGTACTTC. This gives the protein CASSQDLGTQETQYF.

The V gene is TRBV13, the J gene TRBJ2-7, with D possibly being TRBD2 (5 bases). Germline lookup yields CDR1 PRHDT and CDR2 FYEKMQ (reference sequence). The CDR3 runs 14 residues. V lost 10 bases to trimming and J lost 2 bases, with 18 bases between them. In DNA form, the CDR3 reads TGTGCCACCCGGGGAAGGGAGAGTCCCTACGAGCAGTACTTC. Translation gives CATRGRESPYEQYF. Together with reference TRBV13 and TRBJ2-7, the CDR3 gives the full variable domain: AAGVIQSPRHLIKEKRETATLKCYPIPRHDTVYWYQQGPGQDPQFLISFYEKMQSDKGSIPDRFSAQQFSDYHSELNMSSLELGDSALYFCATRGRESPYEQYFGPGTRLTVT.

The chain recombines TRBV30 with TRBJ1-5; D is unresolved. The V and J ends lost 0 bases and 6 bases respectively, with 9 bases between them. There are 13 residues in the CDR3. Germline V gene lookup returns CDR1 GTSNPN and CDR2 SVGIG (reference sequence). The CDR3 region has the DNA TGTGCCTGGAGTGTCGCCCGGGGTCAGCCCCAGCATTTT. Translation gives CAWSVARGQPQHF.

J is TRBJ2-7 and V is TRBV15, with 9 bases identical to TRBD1. J gave up 3 bases and V 1 base, and 7 bases lay outside the gene matches. The CDR3 runs to 16 residues. Germline V gene sequence: CDR1 LNHNV, CDR2 YYDKDF (reference sequence). The CDR3 nucleotides are TGTGCCACCAGCAGAGGCGGGACAGGGAGGAGCTACGAGCAGTACTTC. Amino acids: CATSRGGTGRSYEQYF.

Written as DNA, the CDR3 is TGCGCCAGCAGCCAACTCGACGGGGGGAGTAGGACTGAAGCTTTCTTT. It is translated as CASSQLDGGSRTEAFF. The chain has TRBV4-1 and TRBJ1-1, with D possibly being TRBD1 (5 bases). Germline V CDR1 and CDR2: MGHRA, YSYEKL. The ends were cut back, 2 bases at V and 5 bases at J, with 18 bases in the middle. The CDR3 runs to 16 residues.

The chain employs TRBV29-1 and TRBJ1-1; D gene unclear. The length of the CDR3 is 10 residues. CDR1 and CDR2 from the germline V gene are SQVTM and ANQGSEA. Trimming pared 7 bases from V and 6 bases from J, leaving 9 bases between. CDR3 in amino acids: CSGGSPEAFF. CDR3 in DNA: TGCAGCGGAGGGAGCCCTGAAGCTTTCTTT.

The chain combines TRBV9 with TRBJ2-5; 9 bases agree with TRBD1. This CDR3 is 15 amino acids long. Trimming at V came to 2 bases and at J to 5 bases, leaving 7 bases not matched to a gene. Germline V gene data show CDR1 as SGDLS and CDR2 as YYNGEE. This CDR3 is CASSVGTGFLETQYF. The CDR3 DNA follows: TGTGCCAGCAGCGTCGGGACAGGGTTTTTGGAGACCCAGTACTTC.

The rearrangement uses TRBV6-5 and TRBJ2-3; 7 bases agree with TRBD2. Per germline, CDR1 MNHEY and CDR2 SVGAGI. With 10 bases clipped from V and 3 bases from J, the junction kept 10 bases outside the gene matches. This CDR3 comprises 14 residues. CDR3 protein: CAIYPGLKTDTQYF. The CDR3 nucleotides read TGTGCCATCTATCCGGGACTAAAAACAGATACGCAGTATTTT.

The V and J genes are TRBV2 and TRBJ2-7, with D unclear. This CDR3 is 11 amino acids long. Trimming took off 5 bases at V and 4 bases at J, with 6 bases between the two ends. Looked up from germline, CDR1 is SNHLY and CDR2 is FYNNEI. CDR3 DNA: TGTGCCAGCAGTCTAACGTACGAGCAGTACTTC. This encodes CASSLTYEQYF. Using reference TRBV2 and TRBJ2-7 for the parts outside the CDR3, the full variable domain is EPEVTQTPSHQVTQMGQEVILRCVPISNHLYFYWYRQILGQKVEFLVSFYNNEISEKSEIFDDQFSVERPDGSNFTLKIRSTKLEDSAMYFCASSLTYEQYFGPGTRLTVT.

The rearrangement uses TRBV11-3 and TRBJ2-1; 9 bases fit TRBD2. The CDR3 is 12 residues long. Germline V CDR1 and CDR2: SGHNT, YENEEA. V shed 4 bases, J shed 10 bases, and the junction held 2 bases outside the gene matches. For the CDR3, the DNA is TGTGCCAGCAGCTCGGGACTAGCCGAGCAGTTCTTC. Translating it yields CASSSGLAEQFF. Full variable domain (remainder filled in from reference TRBV11-3 and TRBJ2-1): EAGVVQSPRYKIIEKKQPVAFWCNPISGHNTLYWYLQNLGQGPELLIRYENEEAVDDSQLPKDRFSAERLKGVDSTLKIQPAELGDSAVYLCASSSGLAEQFFGPGTRLTVL.

As DNA, the CDR3 is TGTGCCAGCAGCGACTCATCGGGACTAGCTTACGAGCAGTACTTC. Translating it yields CASSDSSGLAYEQYF. The chain carries TRBV9 and TRBJ2-7, with 9 bases identical to TRBD2. CDR1 and CDR2 from the germline V gene are SGDLS and YYNGEE. Trimming at V came to 3 bases and at J to 4 bases, leaving 8 bases not matched to a gene. This CDR3 is built from 15 residues.

V usage is TRBV6-5 and J usage is TRBJ2-7; 9 nucleotides line up with TRBD2. The germline gives CDR1 MNHEY, CDR2 SVGAGI. The CDR3 is made up of 14 amino acids. V dropped 3 bases and J dropped 3; count of bases not matched to a gene: 3. The CDR3 reads CASSYLREGYEQYF. The CDR3, as DNA: TGTGCCAGCAGTTATTTGCGGGAGGGCTACGAGCAGTACTTC.

This rearrangement joins TRBV27 to TRBJ1-2; D may be TRBD1 (6 bases). Looked up from germline, CDR1 is MNHEY and CDR2 is SMNVEV (reference sequence). This CDR3 contains 15 residues. Trimming removed 3 bases from V and 4 bases from J, with 15 bases in between. Written as DNA, the CDR3 is TGTGCCAGCAGTTTTGCGACAGGCTTAGCCTATGGCTACACCTTC. It specifies CASSFATGLAYGYTF.

The chain combines TRBV11-2 with TRBJ1-2, with 7 bases fitting TRBD1. V lost 5 bases to trimming and J lost 4 bases; unmatched junction nucleotides: 7. This CDR3 region has 14 residues. Germline V gene sequence: CDR1 SGHAT, CDR2 FQNNGV. The CDR3 region has the DNA TGTGCCAGCAGCCCAGGGGGAAGACTCTATGGCTACACCTTC. Protein sequence: CASSPGGRLYGYTF.

The J gene is TRBJ1-1, the V gene TRBV9; 8 bases are shared with TRBD1. The V and J ends lost 2 bases and 10 bases, in that order; junction bases with no gene match: 7. This CDR3 spans 13 amino acids. Germline CDR1 SGDLS, CDR2 YYNGEE. CDR3 sequence (DNA): TGTGCCAGCAGCGTGGGGACAGGCGGGTTAGCTTTCTTT. Encoded protein: CASSVGTGGLAFF.

This clone was picked up a small number of times. This rearrangement joins TRBV7-6 to TRBJ2-2; TRBD1 might be the D (6 bases). Germline lookup yields CDR1 SGHVS and CDR2 FNYEAQ. The length of the CDR3 is 16 residues. V shed 4 bases and J shed 1 base, with 13 bases lying between them. Here the CDR3 reads CASSSGVVRNTGELFF. The DNA of the CDR3 is TGTGCCAGCAGCTCAGGGGTGGTACGGAACACCGGGGAGCTGTTTTTT.

J is TRBJ1-2 and V is TRBV9, with 12 nucleotides matching TRBD1. Germline trimming cut 7 bases from V and 4 bases from J; bases unmatched to any gene: 5. Looked up from germline, CDR1 is SGDLS and CDR2 is YYNGEE. The CDR3 is made up of 14 amino acids. The CDR3 DNA reads TGTGCCAGCTTGGGGACAGGGGGCGGCTATGGCTACACCTTC. Translating it yields CASLGTGGGYGYTF.

This clone was counted only a few times. The V call is TRBV19, the J call TRBJ2-3; D is ambiguous. The ends were cut back, 5 bases at V and 4 bases at J, with 7 bases in the middle. CDR3 length equals 12 residues. Germline lookup yields CDR1 LNHDA and CDR2 SQIVND (reference sequence). The CDR3 DNA reads TGTGCCAGTAGTCCCCTTTCAGATACGCAGTATTTT. Its translation is CASSPLSDTQYF. Looking up the rest from reference TRBV19 and TRBJ2-3 gives the full variable domain: DGGITQSPKYLFRKEGQNVTLSCEQNLNHDAMYWYRQDPGQGLRLIYYSQIVNDFQKGDIAEGYSVSREKKESFPLTVTSAQKNPTAFYLCASSPLSDTQYFGPGTRLTVL.

V gene TRBV10-3 combines with J gene TRBJ1-5, with D unresolved. Germline assignment: CDR1 ENHRY and CDR2 SYGVKD. This CDR3 has 13 residues. V gave up 7 bases and J gave up 5 bases, with 12 bases separating them. The CDR3 loop reads CAIKEEPDQPQHF. Here the CDR3 DNA reads TGTGCCATCAAAGAGGAACCCGATCAGCCCCAGCATTTT.

This clone has only one observation. This chain joins TRBV11-3 and TRBJ2-7; 7 bases are a match to TRBD1. Germline-derived CDR1 and CDR2 are SGHNT and YENEEA. The CDR3 is 13 residues long. V dropped 3 bases and J dropped 6; count of bases not matched to a gene: 5. CDR3 loop: CASSFATGSEQYF. The CDR3 coding sequence is TGTGCCAGCAGCTTTGCGACAGGGAGCGAGCAGTACTTC.

The rearrangement joins TRBV4-1 to TRBJ2-5; possible D gene TRBD1, 7 bases. The CDR3 is 16 amino acids. Trimming stripped 4 bases from V and 4 bases from J, with 19 bases between. Germline assignment: CDR1 MGHRA and CDR2 YSYEKL. The CDR3 nucleotides are TGCGCCAGCAGCCCCAGGAGGGCAGGGGGGACAGAGACCCAGTACTTC. Its translation: CASSPRRAGGTETQYF.